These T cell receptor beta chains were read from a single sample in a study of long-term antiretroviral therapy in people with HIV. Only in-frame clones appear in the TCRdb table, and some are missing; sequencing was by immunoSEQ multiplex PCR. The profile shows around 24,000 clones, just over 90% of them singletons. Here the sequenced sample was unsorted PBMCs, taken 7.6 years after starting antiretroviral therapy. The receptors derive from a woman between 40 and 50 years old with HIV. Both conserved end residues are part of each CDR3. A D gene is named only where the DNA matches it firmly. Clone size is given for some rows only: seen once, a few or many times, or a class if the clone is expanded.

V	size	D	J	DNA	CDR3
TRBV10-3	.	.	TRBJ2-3	TGTGCCATCAGTGAGTCGAGGGGGGCGGCAGATACGCAGTATTTT	CAISESRGAADTQYF
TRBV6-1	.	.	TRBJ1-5	TGTGCCAGCAGCGACCCAGGGGTCCCCTTACAGCCCCAGCATTTT	CASSDPGVPLQPQHF
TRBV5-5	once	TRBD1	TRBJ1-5	TGTGCCAGCAGCTTAAGTTGGGGGACAGGAGCAAGTAGGAGCAATCAGCCCCAGCATTTT	CASSLSWGTGASRSNQPQHF
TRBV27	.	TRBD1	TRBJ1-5	TGTGCCAGCAGTTTAACCAGGACAGGGGCGGCTCAGCCCCAGCATTTT	CASSLTRTGAAQPQHF
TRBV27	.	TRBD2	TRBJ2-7	TGTGCCAGCAGTTTATCGGGTAGCGGGGGTTCCTACGAGCAGTACTTC	CASSLSGSGGSYEQYF
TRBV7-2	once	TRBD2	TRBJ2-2	TGTGCCAGCAGCCCGCCCGGGGGGTCCGCGAACACCGGGGAGCTGTTTTTT	CASSPPGGSANTGELFF
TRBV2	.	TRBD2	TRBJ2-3	TGTGCCAGCGGGTCTAGCGGGGGGAGCACAGATACGCAGTATTTT	CASGSSGGSTDTQYF
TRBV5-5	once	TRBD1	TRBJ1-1	TGTGCCAGCAGCTTCGGGACAGGGAGTACTGAAGCTTTCTTT	CASSFGTGSTEAFF
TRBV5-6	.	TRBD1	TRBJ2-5	TGTGCCAGCGCCCGGGACAGGGGGCGAGAGACCCAGTACTTC	CASARDRGRETQYF
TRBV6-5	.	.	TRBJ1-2	TGTGCCAGCAGTCCGACGCTGGGCTCTGGCTACACCTTC	CASSPTLGSGYTF
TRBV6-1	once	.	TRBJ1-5	TGTGCCAGCAGCTTCCAGGGGCTCAATCAGCCCCAGCATTTT	CASSFQGLNQPQHF